This TCR beta chain came from a study of cytomegalovirus exposure and HLA in healthy donors (TCRdb year 2017). For context, the study as a whole: According to a later analysis, one platform produced both the roughly 120 validation repertoires and the 620 or so repertoires of the first cohort. The aim of the study was to test whether cataloging public T cell receptors could identify signatures of past pathogen exposure. A separate validation cohort of 100 to 150 different subjects was used in addition to the roughly 720-subject first cohort. To predict cytomegalovirus infection status, the study brought together high-throughput TCR immunosequencing, statistical association of individual TCRs with disease status, and machine learning. Results the study describes overall, beyond this receptor: In the study, approximately 160 TCR beta chains were listed as associated with cytomegalovirus. Most TCR sequences were seen in very few donors, while some public TCRs were found in many individuals. The classifier was reported to diagnose cytomegalovirus status with high specificity and sensitivity in both the original cohort and the validation cohort. Of the cluster scores, about 94% were above 0 in a later analysis, which found that TCRs clustered in the first cohort also tended to co-occur in the 120 or so validation repertoires. A later analysis had no HLA typing for the validation cohort, so co-occurrence there was scored across all 130 or so repertoires. In vitro tests confirmed that a few of the cytomegalovirus-associated TCR beta chains recognize cytomegalovirus antigens. According to the authors, the approach could potentially be generalized to other disease states and immunological phenotypes.

V sheds 0 bases and J sheds 7 bases, leaving 10 bases between their ends. The CDR3 runs 13 amino acids, cysteine and phenylalanine included. The CDR3 DNA has 39 bases and is translated from base 1. The CDR1 and CDR2 encoded by the germline V gene are SGHDT and YYEEEE. The library was built by means of the immunoSEQ multiplex PCR assay. Under the source paper's analysis protocol: To diagnose cytomegalovirus status from the catalog of TCR beta chain sequences, a statistical classification framework was built. TCRdb re-hosts the immuneACCESS table, in-frame sequences only. Its copies lack some clones; in the studies checked, an unresolved V gene accounts for under half of them, and the cause for the rest is not known. V, J and clone size reflect that table, while D and trimming were determined from the DNA. Present in this sample are 120,000 or so clones, over 75% of which were seen just once. Clones ranked in the top ten supply almost 1.5% of the sample.

Separate from the approximately 690-subject first cohort, the validation cohort of 95 to 150 subjects was the group to which the donors belonged. On this clone: Its cognate antigen has yet to be identified. No quality values exist for individual bases; no much larger clone is one base distant.

This TCR was sampled from a woman in her 30s in good health and CMV-seropositive. Specimen: PBMCs. This chain joins TRBV5-6 to TRBJ1-1, and possibly TRBD1, on 5 matching bases. The sequence in DNA is TGTGCCAGCAGCTTGGGCTTGGGGGGTGAAGCTTTCTTT. The resulting protein is CASSLGLGGEAFF.